This TCR beta chain emerged from a study of T cells after yellow fever vaccination. Study overall: Fractions low in cell number were prepared with SMART-Seq v4 Ultra Low Input.

The germline V gene encodes CDR1 MDHEN and CDR2 SYDVKM. The CDR3 is 16 residues long. The ends lost 5 bases at V and 4 bases at J; junction bases unmatched: 11. Comments on this clonotype: The antigen is unknown.

The TCR cDNA carried a universal primer site and UMIs from 5'RACE template switching. TCRdb processed the 5' RACE reads anew with MiXCR; each CDR3 protein has one entry. The profile shows under 550,000 distinct CDR3 sequences, 21% of them singletons. General study findings and limits: Relatively few clonotypes were ones that appeared in both CD4 and CD8 compartments. The study re-detected most primary-vaccination clones after the booster (approximately 96% CD4, roughly 90% CD8).

This rearrangement joins TRBV28 to TRBJ1-5; 7 nucleotides line up with TRBD1. The sample consisted of PBMCs, taken approximately 22 days after the first yellow fever vaccination. The source is a man aged 18 to 35 who received the YFV17D yellow fever vaccine. The CDR3: CASSRIRGQENQPQHF. CDR3 nucleotide sequence: TGTGCCAGCAGTCGGATCCGCGGACAGGAGAATCAGCCCCAGCATTTT.